Below are 22 T cell receptor beta chains sequenced from a single sample in a study of blood T cell repertoires in COVID-19. Profiled with immunoSEQ multiplex PCR; TCRdb holds only in-frame clones, not every one. The sample contains about 310,000 clones, 87% of which appear only once. The sequenced sample consisted of PBMCs or T cells enriched from blood (not recorded which). Receptors originate from a woman between 18 and 29 years old who had recovered from COVID-19.

This chain connects TRBV4-1 to TRBJ2-1; 10 bases map to TRBD1. The V segment lost 4 bases and the J segment 7 bases; nucleotides outside the gene matches: 7. The length of the CDR3 is 15 residues. The germline gives CDR1 MGHRA, CDR2 YSYEKL. The CDR3 sequence: CASSPPGQGMNEQFF. CDR3 nucleotides: TGCGCCAGCAGCCCCCCGGGACAGGGGATGAATGAGCAGTTCTTC.

This clone was counted a few times. The genes are TRBV7-9 and TRBJ2-3; the D gene is possibly TRBD2 (5 bases). V lost 6 bases, J lost 3 bases, and 10 bases lay in between. Germline CDR1 and CDR2: SEHNR and FQNEAQ (reference sequence). The CDR3 consists of 13 residues. The CDR3 here is CASRVLATDTQYF. In DNA, the CDR3 is TGTGCCAGCAGGGTGTTAGCGACAGATACGCAGTATTTT.

The J gene is TRBJ2-2, the V gene TRBV11-3, with 7 bases fitting TRBD2. The CDR3 spans 17 residues. Germline loops: CDR1 SGHNT, CDR2 YENEEA. J gave up 7 bases and V 4 bases, and 15 bases lay outside the gene matches. For the CDR3, the DNA is TGTGCCAGCAGCTCCGGACTAGGGGTTAGGCTCAGCGGGGAGCTGTTTTTT. This sequence encodes CASSSGLGVRLSGELFF.

The rearrangement joins TRBV7-9 to TRBJ2-5; D is ambiguous. This CDR3 contains 14 residues. The germline CDR1 and CDR2 sequences are SEHNR and FQNEAQ (reference sequence). Trimming removed 5 bases at V and 4 bases at J, with 14 bases between. The DNA of the CDR3 is TGTGCCAGCAGCCAGCCGTTAGCCGGAGAGACCCAGTACTTC. Translation: CASSQPLAGETQYF.

The chain employs TRBV24-1 and TRBJ1-4; TRBD1 aligns across 9 bases. V shed 3 bases and J 7 bases; nucleotides not matched to a gene: 8. Germline CDR1 is KGHDR and CDR2 is SFDVKD. CDR3 length: 16 residues. This CDR3 is CATSDAPGQGVEKLFF. The CDR3 bases are TGTGCCACCAGTGATGCCCCGGGACAGGGCGTTGAAAAACTGTTTTTT.

This clone turned up a few times. The rearrangement uses TRBV19 and TRBJ1-2; D is possibly TRBD1 (5 bases). V was clipped by 1 base and J by 7 bases, with 19 bases between them. The CDR3 extends over 16 amino acids. Germline lookup yields CDR1 LNHDA and CDR2 SQIVND (reference sequence). This CDR3 reads CASSIGGASKAVGYTF. The CDR3 coding sequence is TGTGCCAGTAGTATAGGCGGGGCCTCAAAAGCAGTTGGCTACACCTTC.

V usage is TRBV7-3 and J usage is TRBJ2-3, with a tentative D call TRBD1 (5 bases). The V and J ends lost 3 bases and 3 bases respectively, with 7 bases between them. This CDR3 is built from 13 residues. Per germline, CDR1 SGHTA and CDR2 FQGTGA. The CDR3 reads CASSFQGTDTQYF. CDR3 bases: TGTGCCAGCAGCTTCCAGGGAACAGATACGCAGTATTTT.

CDR3 sequence reads: CASQGQNTGELFF. As DNA, the CDR3 is TGTGCCAGCCAGGGGCAGAACACCGGGGAGCTGTTTTTT. This chain connects TRBV19 to TRBJ2-2; tentative D call: TRBD1 (6 bases). The CDR3 has 13 amino acids. Germline CDR1 reads LNHDA; CDR2 reads SQIVND (reference sequence). The V end was cut by 9 bases, the J end by 1 base, with 9 bases between. The variable domain in full, with the rest retrieved from reference TRBV19 and TRBJ2-2, is DGGITQSPKYLFRKEGQNVTLSCEQNLNHDAMYWYRQDPGQGLRLIYYSQIVNDFQKGDIAEGYSVSREKKESFPLTVTSAQKNPTAFYLCASQGQNTGELFFGEGSRLTVL.

The DNA of the CDR3 is TGTGCCAGCAGCAAACAGGGGTTGAACACTGAAGCTTTCTTT. Protein product: CASSKQGLNTEAFF. The rearrangement joins TRBV7-2 to TRBJ1-1, with 7 bases aligning to TRBD1. This CDR3 is built from 14 residues. In germline, CDR1 is SGHTA, CDR2 FQGNSA. Trimming removed 5 bases from V and 0 bases from J; junction bases left unmatched: 3.

As for this clone: Other DNA sequences in the same sample also yield this CDR3. The chain recombines TRBV6-5 with TRBJ1-1; 11 bases map to TRBD1. The V gene's germline CDR1 is MNHEY and CDR2 SVGAGI. CDR3 size: 15 residues. The ends lost 6 bases at V and 6 bases at J; junction bases unmatched: 9. CDR3 sequence (DNA): TGTGCCAGCAGCCTGCAGCCGGGACAGGGGGCTGAAGCTTTCTTT. Translated, it gives CASSLQPGQGAEAFF.

The rearrangement uses TRBV15 and TRBJ2-1; D may be TRBD2 (6 bases). The CDR3 runs 14 residues. Germline assignment: CDR1 LNHNV and CDR2 YYDKDF (reference sequence). V lost 5 bases, J lost 8 bases, and 16 bases lay in between. CDR3: CATSEAGPRDEQFF. CDR3 bases: TGTGCCACCAGCGAGGCGGGGCCTAGGGATGAGCAGTTCTTC.

The V call is TRBV7-8, the J call TRBJ2-1, with TRBD2 as a possible D gene (5 bases). This CDR3 is 14 amino acids long. V shed 1 base and J shed 4 bases, with 8 bases lying between them. Germline CDR1 reads SGHVS; CDR2 reads FQNEAQ. CDR3: CASSLVGVYNEQFF. Written as DNA, the CDR3 is TGTGCCAGCAGCTTAGTCGGGGTATACAATGAGCAGTTCTTC.

This clone appeared a few times. The chain joins TRBV5-6 to TRBJ1-2; the D gene is possibly TRBD1 (6 bases). CDR3 length: 16 amino acids. Germline CDR1 and CDR2: SGHDT and YYEEEE. Trimming removed 4 bases from V and 4 bases from J, with 20 bases in between. The CDR3 DNA follows: TGTGCCAGCAGCCCCTCCCAGGGGATCCTAATCTATGGCTACACCTTC. Translation gives CASSPSQGILIYGYTF.

The V gene is TRBV7-8, the J gene TRBJ2-5; D may be TRBD2 (5 bases). The CDR3 has 16 residues. Germline-derived CDR1 and CDR2 are SGHVS and FQNEAQ. V dropped 1 base and J dropped 5 bases, with 17 bases sitting between them. The CDR3 nucleotides read TGTGCCAGCAGCTTAGATAGCGAGTGGCGGCGTGAGACCCAGTACTTC. Residues: CASSLDSEWRRETQYF.

The V gene is TRBV27, the J gene TRBJ2-1; 7 nucleotides agree with TRBD2. J lost 7 bases, V lost 5 bases, and 8 bases had no gene match. The CDR3 sequence is 14 residues long. CDR1 and CDR2 (germline): MNHEY, SMNVEV (reference sequence). The chain's CDR3 is CASSLQRGPNEQFF. In nucleotides, the CDR3 is TGTGCCAGCAGTCTTCAGCGGGGCCCGAATGAGCAGTTCTTC.

This chain links TRBV6-5 with TRBJ1-6, with 8 bases lining up with TRBD1. Trimming took 5 bases from V and 8 from J; bases not matched to a gene: 8. This CDR3 is 15 amino acids long. Germline V gives CDR1 MNHEY, CDR2 SVGAGI. Here the CDR3 reads CASSRTGRVDSPLHF. The DNA of the CDR3 is TGTGCCAGCAGTCGGACAGGGCGAGTGGATTCACCCCTCCACTTT.

A word on this clone: The sample contains more than one DNA sequence encoding this CDR3. The genes are TRBV9 and TRBJ2-7; 7 bases align to TRBD2. The length of the CDR3 is 15 residues. Trimming cost V 0 bases and J 3 bases; bases outside gene matches: 6. Germline values: CDR1 SGDLS, CDR2 YYNGEE. Written as DNA, the CDR3 is TGTGCCAGCAGCGTAGGACTAGCTGTCGACTACGAGCAGTACTTC. Encoded protein: CASSVGLAVDYEQYF. Filled out from reference TRBV9 and TRBJ2-7, the complete variable domain reads DSGVTQTPKHLITATGQRVTLRCSPRSGDLSVYWYQQSLDQGLQFLIQYYNGEERAKGNILERFSAQQFPDLHSELNLSSLELGDSALYFCASSVGLAVDYEQYFGPGTRLTVT.

This chain links TRBV6-2 or TRBV6-3 with TRBJ2-1; 12 nucleotides align to TRBD2. CDR3 size: 16 residues. Germline V lookup: CDR1 MNHEY, CDR2 SVGEGT. V trimming: 2 bases; J trimming: 7 bases; junction bases outside the gene matches: 6. The CDR3 sequence is CASSYPGLAGLNEQFF. As DNA, the CDR3 is TGTGCCAGCAGTTACCCCGGACTAGCGGGGCTGAATGAGCAGTTCTTC.

A single count supports this clone. This chain connects TRBV28 to TRBJ1-2, with TRBD1 matching 9 bases. V lost 5 bases and J lost 1; bases outside the gene matches: 5. Germline V gives CDR1 MDHEN, CDR2 SYDVKM. CDR3 length: 15 residues. In nucleotides, the CDR3 is TGTGCCAGCAGTCCCGGGACAGGGCGTAACTATGGCTACACCTTC. Translated: CASSPGTGRNYGYTF.

This chain joins TRBV11-2 and TRBJ2-1; D ambiguous. Germline V CDR1 and CDR2: SGHAT, FQNNGV. The length of the CDR3 is 15 residues. V was pared by 5 bases and J by 4 bases, with 15 bases between. The CDR3 loop reads CASSKTLGSYNEQFF. The CDR3 nucleotides are TGTGCCAGCAGCAAGACTCTAGGAAGTTACAATGAGCAGTTCTTC. The full variable domain, with the rest looked up from reference TRBV11-2 and TRBJ2-1, is EAGVAQSPRYKIIEKRQSVAFWCNPISGHATLYWYQQILGQGPKLLIQFQNNGVVDDSQLPKDRFSAERLKGVDSTLKIQPAKLEDSAVYLCASSKTLGSYNEQFFGPGTRLTVL.

The genes are TRBV6-6 and TRBJ2-6; no firm D call. V was cut by 6 bases and J by 4 bases, with 10 bases left in between. From germline, CDR1 is MNHNY and CDR2 SVGAGI (reference sequence). The CDR3 is made up of 14 amino acids. The CDR3 DNA is TGTGCCAGCAGCCAGTCGACAGGGGCCAACGTCCTGACTTTC. It yields the protein CASSQSTGANVLTF.

This clone is classed as medium-sized (0.01 to 0.1%). This chain uses TRBV6-1 with TRBJ2-2, with 12 positions matching TRBD2. The CDR3 sequence is 16 residues long. Trimming cost V 4 bases and J 3 bases; bases outside gene matches: 3. Germline lookup yields CDR1 MNHNS and CDR2 SASEGT. The CDR3: CASSGLAGDDTGELFF. The CDR3 DNA reads TGTGCCAGCAGTGGACTAGCGGGAGATGACACCGGGGAGCTGTTTTTT.